This is a list of T cell receptor beta chains from one sample in a study of blood T cells in healthy people across ages. One entry per CDR3 protein, called by TCRdb with MiXCR from the 5' RACE reads. This sample has approximately 900,000 distinct CDR3 sequences, with about 48% found just once. The sequenced sample was blood. All receptors come from a man aged 30 to 39 in good health. Each CDR3 is given with its conserved first and last residue.

V	J	CDR3
TRBV10-3	TRBJ1-6	CAIKSTGSNSPLHF
TRBV29-1	TRBJ2-7	CSVGHRDEQYF
TRBV10-3	TRBJ1-2	CAISESPSNYGYTF
TRBV2	TRBJ2-7	CASSETSGGLEVPQYF
TRBV5-4	TRBJ2-7	CASSPPGQIPYEQYF
TRBV3-1	TRBJ2-1	CASSQDVRRSNEQFF
TRBV27	TRBJ2-7	CASSLLGVGFSYEQYF
TRBV20-1	TRBJ2-3	CSARGQGVYTQYF
TRBV4-2	TRBJ2-3	CASSQGQDTDTQYF
TRBV20-1	TRBJ2-7	CSASAHVGATTYEQYF
TRBV4-1	TRBJ2-1	CASSQDGAPGEQFF
TRBV20-1	TRBJ2-5	CSANRVETQYF
TRBV6-1	TRBJ2-4	CASSEAPDGAKNIQYF
TRBV3-1	TRBJ2-5	CASSFPEGLQETQYF
TRBV5-1	TRBJ2-1	CASSLGGGYNEQFF
TRBV27	TRBJ2-1	CASSFRGFNEQFF
TRBV29-1	TRBJ1-2	CSVRVGQDYGYTF
TRBV5-1	TRBJ2-1	CASSLLGEGHSNEQFF
TRBV9	TRBJ2-1	CASSVTAGTGNNEQFF
TRBV4-2	TRBJ2-3	CASSQVPGGHQSTDTQYF
TRBV2	TRBJ2-7	CASSSLIDRTDSYEQYF
TRBV7-9	TRBJ1-4	CASSFREKLFF
TRBV11-3	TRBJ2-3	CASSPPLMTGGTDTQYF
TRBV28	TRBJ2-5	CASSLTGMGYGETQYF
TRBV12-3/TRBV12-4	TRBJ2-2	CASSSRRTVPGELFF